Here is one T cell receptor (beta chain) with its context. The antigen is undetermined. The sample belongs to a study of cytomegalovirus exposure and HLA in healthy donors. Points from the study as a whole: Most TCR sequences proved rare, with some public TCRs found in many donors. The study put some 150 TCR beta chains on its list as cytomegalovirus-associated. High specificity and sensitivity for cytomegalovirus status were reported for the classifier.

The donors were part of the approximately 120-subject validation cohort, which stood apart from the approximately 670-subject first cohort. V lost 2 bases to trimming and J lost 7 bases; unmatched junction nucleotides: 3. The CDR3 is made up of 13 amino acids. The germline V gene has CDR1 SGHDN and CDR2 FVKESK. Measured with immunoSEQ multiplex PCR; TCRdb has only the in-frame clones, and not every one. The sample consists of 260,000 or so clones, about 86% of them appearing once. The chain couples TRBV14 to TRBJ2-5; TRBD1 matches at 8 bases. Sequences were obtained from PBMCs. This TCR was sampled from a young man in good health and CMV-seronegative. Here the CDR3 DNA reads TGTGCCAGCAGCCAACAGGGGGCTGGGACCCAGTACTTC. The encoded protein is CASSQQGAGTQYF.